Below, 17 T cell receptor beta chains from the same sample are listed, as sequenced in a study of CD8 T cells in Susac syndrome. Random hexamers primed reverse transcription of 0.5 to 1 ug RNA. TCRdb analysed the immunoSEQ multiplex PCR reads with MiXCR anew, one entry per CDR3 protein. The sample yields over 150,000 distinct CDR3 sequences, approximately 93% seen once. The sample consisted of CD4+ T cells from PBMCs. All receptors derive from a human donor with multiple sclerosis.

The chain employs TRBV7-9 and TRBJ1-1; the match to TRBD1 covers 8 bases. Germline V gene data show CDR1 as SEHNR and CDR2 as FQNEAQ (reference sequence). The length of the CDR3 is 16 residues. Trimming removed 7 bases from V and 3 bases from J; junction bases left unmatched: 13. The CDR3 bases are TGTGCCAGCACCCTACGCCCCGGGACAGGAGACACTGAAGCTTTCTTT. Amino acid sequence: CASTLRPGTGDTEAFF. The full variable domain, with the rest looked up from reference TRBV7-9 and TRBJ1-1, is DTGVSQNPRHKITKRGQNVTFRCDPISEHNRLYWYRQTLGQGPEFLTYFQNEAQLEKSRLLSDRFSAERPKGSFSTLEIQRTEQGDSAMYLCASTLRPGTGDTEAFFGQGTRLTVV.

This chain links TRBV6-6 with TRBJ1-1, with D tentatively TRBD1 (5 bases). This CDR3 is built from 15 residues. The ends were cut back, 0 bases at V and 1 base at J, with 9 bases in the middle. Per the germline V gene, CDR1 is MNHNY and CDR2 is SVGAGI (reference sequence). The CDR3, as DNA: TGTGCCAGCAGTTACTCGGGGCAGGCGAACACTGAAGCTTTCTTT. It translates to CASSYSGQANTEAFF.

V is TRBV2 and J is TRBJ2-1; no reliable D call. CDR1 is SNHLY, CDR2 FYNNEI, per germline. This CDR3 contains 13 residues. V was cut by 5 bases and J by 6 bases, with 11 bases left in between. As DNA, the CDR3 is TGTGCCAGCAGTAGAGGCCCGGGCAATGAGCAGTTCTTC. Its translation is CASSRGPGNEQFF.

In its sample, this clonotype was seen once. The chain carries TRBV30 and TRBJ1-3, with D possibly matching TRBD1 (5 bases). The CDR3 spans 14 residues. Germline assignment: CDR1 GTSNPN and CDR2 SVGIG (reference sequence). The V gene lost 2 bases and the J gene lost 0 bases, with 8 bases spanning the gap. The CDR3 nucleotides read TGTGCCTGGAGTAAGGGACTCTCTGGAAACACCATATATTTT. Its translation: CAWSKGLSGNTIYF. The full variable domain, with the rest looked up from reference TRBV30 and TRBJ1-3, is SQTIHQWPATLVQPVGSPLSLECTVEGTSNPNLYWYRQAAGRGLQLLFYSVGIGQISSEVPQNLSASRPQDRQFILSSKKLLLSDSGFYLCAWSKGLSGNTIYFGEGSWLTVV.

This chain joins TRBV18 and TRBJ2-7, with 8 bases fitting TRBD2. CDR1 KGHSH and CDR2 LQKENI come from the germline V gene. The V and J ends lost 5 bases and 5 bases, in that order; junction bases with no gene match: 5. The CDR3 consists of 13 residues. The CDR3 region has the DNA TGTGCCAGCTCAGAAAGCGGGAGCAACGAGCAGTACTTC. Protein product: CASSESGSNEQYF.

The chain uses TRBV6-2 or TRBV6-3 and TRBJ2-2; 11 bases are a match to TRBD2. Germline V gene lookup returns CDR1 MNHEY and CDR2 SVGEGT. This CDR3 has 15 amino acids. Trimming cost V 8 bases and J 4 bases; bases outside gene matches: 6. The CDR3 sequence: CASSLAGGGTGELFF. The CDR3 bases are TGTGCCAGCTCCTTAGCGGGAGGGGGCACCGGGGAGCTGTTTTTT.

Here the CDR3 reads CASSQYGDYQPQHF. The CDR3 coding sequence is TGTGCCAGCAGCCAGTATGGGGACTATCAGCCCCAGCATTTT. V usage is TRBV3-1 and J usage is TRBJ1-5; D is perhaps TRBD1 (5 bases). V was clipped by 3 bases and J by 5 bases, with 11 bases between them. This CDR3 region has 14 residues. Germline-derived CDR1 and CDR2 are LGHDT and YNNKEL (reference sequence).

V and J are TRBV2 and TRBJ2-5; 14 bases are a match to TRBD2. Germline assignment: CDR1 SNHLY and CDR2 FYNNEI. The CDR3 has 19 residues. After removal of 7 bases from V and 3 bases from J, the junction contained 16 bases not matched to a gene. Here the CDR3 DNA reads TGTGCCAGCACTAAAAGGGGGGGGACTAGCGGGAGTAGAAAAGAGACCCAGTACTTC. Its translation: CASTKRGGTSGSRKETQYF. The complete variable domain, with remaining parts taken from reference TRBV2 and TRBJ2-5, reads EPEVTQTPSHQVTQMGQEVILRCVPISNHLYFYWYRQILGQKVEFLVSFYNNEISEKSEIFDDQFSVERPDGSNFTLKIRSTKLEDSAMYFCASTKRGGTSGSRKETQYFGPGTRLLVL.

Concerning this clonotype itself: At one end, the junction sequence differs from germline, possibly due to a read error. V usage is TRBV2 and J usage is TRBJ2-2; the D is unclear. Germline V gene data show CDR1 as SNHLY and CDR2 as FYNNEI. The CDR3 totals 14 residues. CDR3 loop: CASREGRNTGELFF. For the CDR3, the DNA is TGTGCCAGCAGAGAAGGGCGGAACACCGGGGAGCTGTTTTTT.

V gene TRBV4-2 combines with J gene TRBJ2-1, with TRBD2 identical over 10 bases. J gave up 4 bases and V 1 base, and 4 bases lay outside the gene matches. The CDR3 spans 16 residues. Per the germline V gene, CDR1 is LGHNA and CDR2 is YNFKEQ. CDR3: CASSQGWTSGYNEQFF. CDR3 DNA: TGTGCCAGCAGCCAAGGTTGGACTAGCGGTTACAATGAGCAGTTCTTC.

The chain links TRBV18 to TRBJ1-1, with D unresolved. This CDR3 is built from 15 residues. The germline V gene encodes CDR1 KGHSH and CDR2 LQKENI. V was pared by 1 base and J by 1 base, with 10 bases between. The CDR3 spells CASSPLGRGNTEAFF. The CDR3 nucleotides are TGTGCCAGCTCACCACTAGGGCGGGGGAACACTGAAGCTTTCTTT.

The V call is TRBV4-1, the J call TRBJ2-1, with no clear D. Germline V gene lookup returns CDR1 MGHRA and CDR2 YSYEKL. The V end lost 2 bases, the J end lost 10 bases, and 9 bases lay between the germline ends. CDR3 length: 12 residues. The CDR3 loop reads CASSQIVGEQFF. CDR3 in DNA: TGCGCCAGCAGCCAAATAGTGGGCGAGCAGTTCTTC.

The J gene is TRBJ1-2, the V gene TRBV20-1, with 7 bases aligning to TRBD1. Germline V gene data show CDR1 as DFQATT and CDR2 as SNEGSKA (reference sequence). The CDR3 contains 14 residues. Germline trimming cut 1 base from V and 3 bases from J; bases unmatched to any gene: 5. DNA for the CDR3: TGCAGTGCTAGAGGGGATACAGGGGACTATGGCTACACCTTC. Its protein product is CSARGDTGDYGYTF.

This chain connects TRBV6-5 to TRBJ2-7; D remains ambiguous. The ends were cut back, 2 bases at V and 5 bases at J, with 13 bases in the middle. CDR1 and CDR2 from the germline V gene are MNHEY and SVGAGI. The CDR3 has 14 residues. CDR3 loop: CASSYAAGIDEQYF. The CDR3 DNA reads TGTGCCAGCAGTTACGCGGCAGGTATCGACGAGCAGTACTTC.

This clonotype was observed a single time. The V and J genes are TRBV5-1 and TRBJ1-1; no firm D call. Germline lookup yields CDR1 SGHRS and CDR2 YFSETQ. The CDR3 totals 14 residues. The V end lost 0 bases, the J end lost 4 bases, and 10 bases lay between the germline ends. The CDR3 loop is CASSLGPAGTEAFF. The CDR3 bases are TGCGCCAGCAGCTTGGGACCGGCAGGCACTGAAGCTTTCTTT.

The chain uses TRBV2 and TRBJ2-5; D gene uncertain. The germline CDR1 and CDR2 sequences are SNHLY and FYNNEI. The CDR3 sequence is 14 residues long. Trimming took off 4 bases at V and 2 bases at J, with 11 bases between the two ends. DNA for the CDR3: TGTGCCAGCAGTGTGGAAGGGTTTCAAGAGACCCAGTACTTC. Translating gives CASSVEGFQETQYF. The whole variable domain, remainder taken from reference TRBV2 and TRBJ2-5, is EPEVTQTPSHQVTQMGQEVILRCVPISNHLYFYWYRQILGQKVEFLVSFYNNEISEKSEIFDDQFSVERPDGSNFTLKIRSTKLEDSAMYFCASSVEGFQETQYFGPGTRLLVL.

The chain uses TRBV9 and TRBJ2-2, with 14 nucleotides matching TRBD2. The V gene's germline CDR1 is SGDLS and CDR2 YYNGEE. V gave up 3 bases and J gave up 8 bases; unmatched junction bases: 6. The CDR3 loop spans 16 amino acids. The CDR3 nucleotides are TGTGCCAGCAGCGACGGGACTAGCGGGAGTCTGGGGGAGCTGTTTTTT. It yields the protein CASSDGTSGSLGELFF.